The 10 T cell receptor beta chains in this list originate from one sample, sequenced in a study of blood T cell repertoires in COVID-19 (dated by TCRdb to the early 2020s). The library came from the immunoSEQ multiplex PCR assay. TCRdb stores this immuneACCESS table with in-frame sequences only. Part of the clones is absent; in the studies checked, under half of the shortfall reflects unresolved V genes, and no reason is known for the rest. The sample table holds roughly 140,000 clones, of which just under 85% were seen once. The ten largest clones capture around 6.2% of the sample. Specimen: PBMCs or T cells enriched from blood (not recorded which). These receptors were taken from a woman in her thirties or forties who had recovered from COVID-19.

The V call is TRBV5-1, the J call TRBJ2-7, with 10 positions matching TRBD2. The CDR3 loop spans 19 amino acids. The junction had 20 bases not matched to a gene; V was cut back by 4 bases and J by 4 bases. Germline V lookup: CDR1 SGHRS, CDR2 YFSETQ. In DNA form, the CDR3 reads TGCGCCAGCAGCACTCGGACTAGCGGTTCCCCTTTGGGGCATTACGAGCAGTACTTC. This translates into CASSTRTSGSPLGHYEQYF.

The V call is TRBV4-1, the J call TRBJ2-1, with D unclear. Germline V gene sequence: CDR1 MGHRA, CDR2 YSYEKL. The CDR3 has 15 amino acids. V was clipped by 2 bases and J by 9 bases, with 17 bases between them. The CDR3 loop is CASSQHGSPSGEQFF. As DNA, the CDR3 is TGCGCCAGCAGCCAACACGGGTCCCCCTCGGGTGAGCAGTTCTTC.

The chain carries TRBV9 and TRBJ1-5; the D gene is possibly TRBD1 (5 bases). V lost 2 bases to trimming and J lost 0 bases, with 9 bases between them. The CDR3 runs 15 residues. Germline V gene lookup returns CDR1 SGDLS and CDR2 YYNGEE. The CDR3 DNA sequence: TGTGCCAGCAGCGTGGGGGGTAGTAGCAATCAGCCCCAGCATTTT. Residues: CASSVGGSSNQPQHF.

V and J are TRBV6-4 and TRBJ2-3, with 10 bases identical to TRBD2. The CDR3 spans 16 residues. Germline lookup yields CDR1 MRHNA and CDR2 SNTAGT. V lost 3 bases, J lost 1 base, and 4 bases stayed unmatched. CDR3 loop: CASSERSGGGTDTQYF. Here the CDR3 DNA reads TGTGCCAGCAGTGAGAGGAGCGGGGGGGGCACAGATACGCAGTATTTT.

The rearrangement joins TRBV4-2 to TRBJ2-1; D ambiguous. CDR1 and CDR2 from the germline V gene are LGHNA and YNFKEQ. The CDR3 extends over 12 amino acids. With 3 bases removed from V and 3 bases from J, the gap between germline ends came to 3 bases. As DNA, the CDR3 is TGTGCCAGCAGCCAGAGCTACAATGAGCAGTTCTTC. This encodes CASSQSYNEQFF.

The chain carries TRBV9 and TRBJ2-1; 8 bases map to TRBD2. This CDR3 has 17 residues. The ends lost 0 bases at V and 2 bases at J; junction bases unmatched: 7. From germline, CDR1 is SGDLS and CDR2 YYNGEE. CDR3 bases: TGTGCCAGCAGCGTAGGTCCCGGGGGGGTCACCTACAATGAGCAGTTCTTC. Translating it yields CASSVGPGGVTYNEQFF.

V and J are TRBV5-1 and TRBJ1-2, with TRBD1 identical over 7 bases. Germline V gene sequence: CDR1 SGHRS, CDR2 YFSETQ. The ends lost 1 base at V and 0 bases at J; junction bases unmatched: 3. The CDR3 is made up of 15 amino acids. The CDR3 loop is CASSLTGDANYGYTF. CDR3 coding DNA: TGCGCCAGCAGCTTGACAGGGGATGCTAACTATGGCTACACCTTC.

V usage is TRBV4-1 and J usage is TRBJ2-1; D might be TRBD1 (6 bases). With 4 bases removed from V and 5 bases from J, the gap between germline ends came to 15 bases. The CDR3 extends over 15 amino acids. From germline, CDR1 is MGHRA and CDR2 YSYEKL. CDR3 coding DNA: TGCGCCAGCAGCCTTGGGACACCCGCAGACAATGAGCAGTTCTTC. Its translation is CASSLGTPADNEQFF.

This clone appeared a few times. The chain is built from TRBV9 and TRBJ1-1; no definite D call. CDR3 length equals 13 residues. Germline CDR1 and CDR2: SGDLS and YYNGEE. The V and J ends lost 4 bases and 0 bases respectively, with 7 bases between them. DNA of the CDR3: TGTGCCAGCAGCCCTACAGTGAACACTGAAGCTTTCTTT. This gives the protein CASSPTVNTEAFF.

The chain couples TRBV9 to TRBJ2-2, with D maybe TRBD1 (6 bases). V was trimmed by 3 bases and J by 0 bases, leaving 12 bases between them. The CDR3 is 16 residues long. CDR1 is SGDLS and CDR2 is YYNGEE in the germline V gene. CDR3 sequence: CASSEGHTANTGELFF. The CDR3 coding sequence is TGTGCCAGCAGCGAGGGACATACAGCGAACACCGGGGAGCTGTTTTTT.